What follows are 14 T cell receptor beta chains derived from one specimen sequenced in a study of OX40 agonist ivuxolimab in advanced cancers. TCRdb's table, derived via immunoSEQ multiplex PCR, lists solely in-frame clones and lacks some. The profile shows more than 45,000 clones, about 85% of them singletons. Sequenced material: CD4+ or CD8+ T cells sorted from blood, taken in a trial of the OX40 agonist ivuxolimab. The receptor source for this set is an adult with an advanced solid tumor such as melanoma, head and neck, liver or kidney cancer.

This rearrangement joins TRBV5-1 to TRBJ2-1; 9 bases line up with TRBD2. CDR3 length: 14 amino acids. The J segment lost 8 bases and the V segment lost 4 bases, leaving 7 bases of the junction unmatched. From germline, CDR1 is SGHRS and CDR2 YFSETQ. CDR3: CASSPGVAGDEQFF. CDR3 nucleotide sequence: TGCGCCAGCAGCCCCGGAGTAGCGGGAGATGAGCAGTTCTTC. The full variable domain, in which reference TRBV5-1 and TRBJ2-1 provide the parts outside the CDR3, is KAGVTQTPRYLIKTRGQQVTLSCSPISGHRSVSWYQQTPGQGLQFLFEYFSETQRNKGNFPGRFSGRQFSNSRSEMNVSTLELGDSALYLCASSPGVAGDEQFFGPGTRLTVL.

The chain is built from TRBV5-8 and TRBJ2-5, with 8 bases matching TRBD1. V gave up 3 bases and J gave up 1 base; unmatched junction bases: 8. The CDR3 is made up of 16 amino acids. Germline CDR1 and CDR2: SGHTS and YDEGEE. CDR3 in DNA: TGTGCCAGCAGCTGGGGCCAGGGGGCCGGCCAAGAGACCCAGTACTTC. Residues: CASSWGQGAGQETQYF.

The V call is TRBV6-5, the J call TRBJ1-6; perhaps TRBD1 as D (6 bases). V was clipped by 4 bases and J by 16 bases, with 17 bases between them. CDR1 and CDR2 from the germline V gene are MNHEY and SVGAGI. CDR3 length equals 13 residues. Here the CDR3 DNA reads TGTGCCAGCAGTTCAACTACAGGGTACGAACTCCACTTT. It is translated as CASSSTTGYELHF.

V is TRBV28 and J is TRBJ2-5, with D perhaps given as TRBD1 or TRBD2 (5 bases each). CDR1 and CDR2 (germline): MDHEN, SYDVKM. Trimming left V 2 bases short and J 4 bases short, with 17 bases between. The CDR3 sequence is 16 residues long. In DNA, the CDR3 is TGTGCCAGCAGTTTACCGACGACAGAGGGGCCAGAGACCCAGTACTTC. It encodes CASSLPTTEGPETQYF.

The rearrangement uses TRBV7-9 and TRBJ1-5; D gene unclear. The V end was cut by 1 base, the J end by 4 bases, with 11 bases between. The CDR3 has 15 amino acids. From germline, CDR1 is SEHNR and CDR2 FQNEAQ (reference sequence). The CDR3 bases are TGTGCCAGCAGCTTAGGGGGTCTATCTAATCAGCCCCAGCATTTT. The encoded protein is CASSLGGLSNQPQHF. The full variable domain, with the rest looked up from reference TRBV7-9 and TRBJ1-5, is DTGVSQNPRHKITKRGQNVTFRCDPISEHNRLYWYRQTLGQGPEFLTYFQNEAQLEKSRLLSDRFSAERPKGSFSTLEIQRTEQGDSAMYLCASSLGGLSNQPQHFGDGTRLSIL.

The V and J genes are TRBV6-5 and TRBJ2-1, with a tentative D call TRBD2 (5 bases). Germline lookup yields CDR1 MNHEY and CDR2 SVGAGI. CDR3 length equals 13 residues. Trimming left V 6 bases short and J 9 bases short, with 15 bases between. CDR3 coding DNA: TGTGCCAGCAGCCCCGGGGTAACGGCTGAGCAGTTCTTC. Protein sequence: CASSPGVTAEQFF.

The chain recombines TRBV19 with TRBJ2-1; TRBD2 aligns across 7 bases. This CDR3 is 15 amino acids long. J gave up 6 bases and V 5 bases, and 10 bases lay outside the gene matches. Germline CDR1 and CDR2: LNHDA and SQIVND (reference sequence). DNA of the CDR3: TGTGCCAGTAGTCCCCGGGGAGCGGGGAGCAATGAGCAGTTCTTC. It codes for CASSPRGAGSNEQFF.

The rearrangement links TRBV9 to TRBJ2-1; the D is unclear. Trimming cost V 0 bases and J 6 bases, with 7 bases left between them. The CDR3 consists of 13 residues. Germline values: CDR1 SGDLS, CDR2 YYNGEE. The CDR3 spells CASSVGGRNEQFF. Here the CDR3 DNA reads TGTGCCAGCAGCGTAGGAGGCCGCAATGAGCAGTTCTTC.

V usage is TRBV7-9 and J usage is TRBJ2-6, with TRBD1 matching over 9 bases. Germline assignment: CDR1 SEHNR and CDR2 FQNEAQ (reference sequence). This CDR3 region has 18 residues. The J segment lost 1 base and the V segment lost 5 bases, leaving 9 bases of the junction unmatched. The CDR3 nucleotides are TGTGCCAGCAGCGTACAGGGGGCGCGGTCGTCTGGGGCCAACGTCCTGACTTTC. Its protein product is CASSVQGARSSGANVLTF.

The V call is TRBV28, the J call TRBJ2-3, with TRBD2 matching 10 bases. Per germline, CDR1 MDHEN and CDR2 SYDVKM. The J segment lost 3 bases and the V segment lost 6 bases, leaving 12 bases of the junction unmatched. The CDR3 is 17 residues long. CDR3 region: CASSWAGAGGSTDTQYF. The DNA of the CDR3 is TGTGCCAGCAGCTGGGCCGGAGCGGGAGGGTCGACAGATACGCAGTATTTT.

The rearrangement joins TRBV7-8 to TRBJ2-2; 11 bases align to TRBD2. Germline lookup yields CDR1 SGHVS and CDR2 FQNEAQ. CDR3 length equals 16 residues. V was pared by 2 bases and J by 5 bases, with 4 bases of the junction left unmatched. The DNA of the CDR3 is TGTGCCAGCAGCTTAAAACTAGCGGGAGTAACCGGGGAGCTGTTTTTT. Residues: CASSLKLAGVTGELFF.

The chain has TRBV19 and TRBJ1-5; D gene uncertain. CDR1 is LNHDA and CDR2 is SQIVND in the germline V gene (reference sequence). The CDR3 is 14 residues long. Between the trimmed V and J ends, which lost 0 bases and 0 bases, there was a span of 3 bases. CDR3 residues: CASSIEHSNQPQHF. CDR3 coding DNA: TGTGCCAGTAGTATAGAACATAGCAATCAGCCCCAGCATTTT.

The chain carries TRBV2 and TRBJ1-5; D remains ambiguous. Germline CDR1 reads SNHLY; CDR2 reads FYNNEI. The CDR3 contains 14 residues. V was cut by 6 bases and J by 3 bases, with 12 bases left in between. CDR3 residues: CASRPRGYNQPQHF. CDR3 sequence (DNA): TGTGCCAGCAGACCCCGGGGTTACAATCAGCCCCAGCATTTT.

DNA of the CDR3: TGTGCCAGTAGTATAGATGGTTGGGCAGATACGCAGTATTTT. Residues: CASSIDGWADTQYF. The chain employs TRBV19 and TRBJ2-3; no firm D call. Trimming left V 0 bases short and J 4 bases short, with 8 bases between. Looked up from germline, CDR1 is LNHDA and CDR2 is SQIVND (reference sequence). The CDR3 loop spans 14 amino acids. Based on the CDR3 plus reference TRBV19 and TRBJ2-3, the full variable domain is DGGITQSPKYLFRKEGQNVTLSCEQNLNHDAMYWYRQDPGQGLRLIYYSQIVNDFQKGDIAEGYSVSREKKESFPLTVTSAQKNPTAFYLCASSIDGWADTQYFGPGTRLTVL.